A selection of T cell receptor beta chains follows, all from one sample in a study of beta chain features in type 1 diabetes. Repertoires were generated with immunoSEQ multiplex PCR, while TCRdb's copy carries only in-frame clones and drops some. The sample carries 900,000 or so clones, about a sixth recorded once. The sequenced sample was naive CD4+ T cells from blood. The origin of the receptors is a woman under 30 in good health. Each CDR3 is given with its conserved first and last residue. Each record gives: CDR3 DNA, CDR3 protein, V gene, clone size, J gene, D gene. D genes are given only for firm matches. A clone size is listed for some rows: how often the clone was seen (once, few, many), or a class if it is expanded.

DNA: TGTGCCACCAGCAGAGTAGGGGACAGGGGGCTTAAACAGCCCCAGCATTTT
CDR3: CATSRVGDRGLKQPQHF
V: TRBV15
size: -
J: TRBJ1-5
D: TRBD1

DNA: TGTGCCAGCAAAAACAGAGCGACTTATTCTCCTACGGCTAGCACAGATACGCAGTATTTT
CDR3: CASKNRATYSPTASTDTQYF
V: TRBV27
size: -
J: TRBJ2-3
D: -

DNA: TGTGCCACCCTGAGGGGTTTCTACGAGCAGTACTTC
CDR3: CATLRGFYEQYF
V: TRBV28
size: -
J: TRBJ2-7
D: -

DNA: TGTGCCAGTTCAGGGGTGAACACTGAAGCTTTCTTT
CDR3: CASSGVNTEAFF
V: TRBV7-9
size: few
J: TRBJ1-1
D: -

DNA: TGTGCCAGCAGTACCCAGGGGGAGCCCCCCGACGAGCAGTACTTC
CDR3: CASSTQGEPPDEQYF
V: TRBV6-7
size: few
J: TRBJ2-7
D: TRBD1

DNA: TGTGCCAGCTCACCACCCACTCTAGATACGCAGTATTTT
CDR3: CASSPPTLDTQYF
V: TRBV18
size: -
J: TRBJ2-3
D: -

DNA: TGTGCCAGCAGTTTATCTGCTACCGGGGAGCTGTTTTTT
CDR3: CASSLSATGELFF
V: TRBV28
size: once
J: TRBJ2-2
D: -

DNA: TGTGCCACCAGCTGGACAGGGTTCGGGGAGCTGTTTTTT
CDR3: CATSWTGFGELFF
V: TRBV15
size: -
J: TRBJ2-2
D: TRBD1

DNA: TGTGCCAGCAGCTGGGGCCGTTGGGGTGAGGGCACAGATACGCAGTATTTT
CDR3: CASSWGRWGEGTDTQYF
V: TRBV7-9
size: -
J: TRBJ2-3
D: -

DNA: TGTGCCAGCAGCTCACCATCGGGACTAACTGATGAGCAGTTCTTC
CDR3: CASSSPSGLTDEQFF
V: TRBV9
size: few
J: TRBJ2-1
D: TRBD2

DNA: TGTGCCAGCTCACCACCGTACCGGGGGCCTGAAGCTTTCTTT
CDR3: CASSPPYRGPEAFF
V: TRBV18
size: -
J: TRBJ1-1
D: -

DNA: TGTGCCATCGGGTTTTTGGCGTACAATGAGCAGTTCTTC
CDR3: CAIGFLAYNEQFF
V: TRBV28
size: -
J: TRBJ2-1
D: -

DNA: TGTGCCAGCAGCACGACAGGGGCCGGAAACACCATATATTTT
CDR3: CASSTTGAGNTIYF
V: TRBV7-2
size: -
J: TRBJ1-3
D: TRBD1

DNA: TGTGCCAGCTCCGGACAGGAGGTATTAGATACGCAGTATTTT
CDR3: CASSGQEVLDTQYF
V: TRBV6-1
size: -
J: TRBJ2-3
D: TRBD1

DNA: TGTGCCAGCGTTGCCCTACATACGCAGTATTTT
CDR3: CASVALHTQYF
V: TRBV7-9
size: -
J: TRBJ2-3
D: -

DNA: TGCGCCAGCAGCCAAGCGCATCTAGCGGGAGAGGCGGATACGCAGTATTTT
CDR3: CASSQAHLAGEADTQYF
V: TRBV7-9
size: -
J: TRBJ2-3
D: TRBD2

DNA: TGTGCCAGCAGCCAAGTGGCAACAGCTTATGGCTACACCTTC
CDR3: CASSQVATAYGYTF
V: TRBV14
size: -
J: TRBJ1-2
D: -

DNA: TGTGCCAGCAGCCAAGATAACGGGAGGCCAGATACGCAGTATTTT
CDR3: CASSQDNGRPDTQYF
V: TRBV4-2
size: few
J: TRBJ2-3
D: TRBD2

DNA: TGTGCCAGTAGTCCCGCTCTGGGAAGCACAGATACGCAGTATTTT
CDR3: CASSPALGSTDTQYF
V: TRBV19
size: -
J: TRBJ2-3
D: -

DNA: TGTGCCAGTAGTATTACGGGAACCCAGTACCAGGTCTTC
CDR3: CASSITGTQYQVF
V: TRBV19
size: -
J: TRBJ2-1
D: -

DNA: TGTGCCAGCAGCCAAGCAGGGGACTTTGGAAACACCATATATTTT
CDR3: CASSQAGDFGNTIYF
V: TRBV4-2
size: -
J: TRBJ1-3
D: -

DNA: TGTGCCAGCAGTTTAGCGGGGCGGGCTAGGTTTGAGAGTGGCACCAAAAACATTCAGTACTTC
CDR3: CASSLAGRARFESGTKNIQYF
V: TRBV7-2
size: -
J: TRBJ2-4
D: TRBD2

DNA: TGTGCCAGCACCCCACCCGGACTAGCGGGGGGGGCCTACAATGAGCAGTTCTTC
CDR3: CASTPPGLAGGAYNEQFF
V: TRBV7-3
size: -
J: TRBJ2-1
D: TRBD2

DNA: TGCAGCGTCGAAAAAGGGGATAGTGGCTACACCTTC
CDR3: CSVEKGDSGYTF
V: TRBV29-1
size: -
J: TRBJ1-2
D: -

DNA: TGCGCCAGCAGGTATACTAGCGGTACGAATACGCAGTATTTT
CDR3: CASRYTSGTNTQYF
V: TRBV5-1
size: -
J: TRBJ2-3
D: TRBD2

DNA: TGTGCCAGCTCACCAGTCGACCTTAACAATGAGCAGTTCTTC
CDR3: CASSPVDLNNEQFF
V: TRBV18
size: few
J: TRBJ2-1
D: -

DNA: TGTGCCAGCACCAGAACCGGGAATGGGGAGACCCAGTACTTC
CDR3: CASTRTGNGETQYF
V: TRBV25-1
size: -
J: TRBJ2-5
D: -

DNA: TGTGCCAGCAGCCCCCTGGGCCTAGCATTGGTAGATACGCAGTATTTT
CDR3: CASSPLGLALVDTQYF
V: TRBV7-6
size: few
J: TRBJ2-3
D: -

DNA: TGTGCCAGCAGTTTGGGTAGCTCTGGGGCCAACGTCCTGACTTTC
CDR3: CASSLGSSGANVLTF
V: TRBV28
size: -
J: TRBJ2-6
D: -

DNA: TGTGCCAGCACCCCCTGGACCGGGGCCAACGTCCTGACTTTC
CDR3: CASTPWTGANVLTF
V: TRBV6-5
size: -
J: TRBJ2-6
D: -

DNA: TGTGCCAGTAGTTTCGCGGTACAAGTCCAAGAGACCCAGTACTTC
CDR3: CASSFAVQVQETQYF
V: TRBV19
size: few
J: TRBJ2-5
D: -

DNA: TGTGCCAGCGGGTCGGCCAGGGACACAGATACGCAGTATTTT
CDR3: CASGSARDTDTQYF
V: TRBV11-2
size: -
J: TRBJ2-3
D: -

DNA: TGTGCCAGCAGCTTAGGGGGTTGGGGAAACATGAACACTGAAGCTTTCTTT
CDR3: CASSLGGWGNMNTEAFF
V: TRBV13
size: -
J: TRBJ1-1
D: -

DNA: TGTGCCGGGGGCGGGCGGGGTCAGCCCCAGCATTTT
CDR3: CAGGGRGQPQHF
V: TRBV6-6
size: few
J: TRBJ1-5
D: -

DNA: TGTGCCATTACCTGGACTAGCGGGAGCACAGATACGCAGTATTTT
CDR3: CAITWTSGSTDTQYF
V: TRBV10-3
size: -
J: TRBJ2-3
D: TRBD2

DNA: TGCGCCAGCAGCCAAGATCCGGGCCGGGAGACCCAGTACTTC
CDR3: CASSQDPGRETQYF
V: TRBV4-1
size: -
J: TRBJ2-5
D: -

DNA: TGTGCCAGCTCACCAGCCGGACAGGGGACGACCGTGGGAGATACGCAGTATTTT
CDR3: CASSPAGQGTTVGDTQYF
V: TRBV18
size: -
J: TRBJ2-3
D: TRBD1

DNA: TGCAGCTCTCGGACAGGATACGAGCAGTACTTC
CDR3: CSSRTGYEQYF
V: TRBV29-1
size: few
J: TRBJ2-7
D: TRBD1

DNA: TGTGCCAGCAGCGTAGTAGGGGCAAGATACAATGAGCAGTTCTTC
CDR3: CASSVVGARYNEQFF
V: TRBV9
size: -
J: TRBJ2-1
D: -

DNA: TGTGCCAGCAGCGAGCGTCAAGAGACCCAGTACTTC
CDR3: CASSERQETQYF
V: TRBV7-2
size: -
J: TRBJ2-5
D: -

DNA: TGCAGTGCAAAAGACAGTAAGTCCCAGCATTTT
CDR3: CSAKDSKSQHF
V: TRBV20-1
size: few
J: TRBJ1-5
D: -

DNA: TGTGCCAGCTCACTCGTGCAACTAGCAGTCAAAGAGACCCAGTACTTC
CDR3: CASSLVQLAVKETQYF
V: TRBV18
size: -
J: TRBJ2-5
D: -

DNA: TGCGCCAGCAGTGAGTTCATCGCTAGCGGGAGGGTGAGAGATACGCAGTATTTT
CDR3: CASSEFIASGRVRDTQYF
V: TRBV10-1
size: -
J: TRBJ2-3
D: TRBD2

DNA: TGTGCCAGCAGCCCACCTTGGGGACAGGCCAAGAATACGCAGTATTTT
CDR3: CASSPPWGQAKNTQYF
V: TRBV7-2
size: few
J: TRBJ2-3
D: TRBD1

DNA: TGTGCCAGCAGACCTAGCGGAGGCTACAATGAGCAGTTCTTC
CDR3: CASRPSGGYNEQFF
V: TRBV6-6
size: -
J: TRBJ2-1
D: TRBD2

DNA: TGTGCCAGCAGCCGAGAACCGGGACAGGGTTATGGCTACACCTTC
CDR3: CASSREPGQGYGYTF
V: TRBV27
size: few
J: TRBJ1-2
D: TRBD1

DNA: TGTGCCAGCAGCCCTAGGACTACCCCCTACGAGCAGTACTTC
CDR3: CASSPRTTPYEQYF
V: TRBV9
size: -
J: TRBJ2-7
D: -

DNA: TGTGCCACCGCAGCGGGAGCCGGCTCCTACAATGAGCAGTTCTTC
CDR3: CATAAGAGSYNEQFF
V: TRBV7-2
size: few
J: TRBJ2-1
D: TRBD2

DNA: TGTGCCAGCAGCTTCACGGCCATGCCGGATACGCAGTATTTT
CDR3: CASSFTAMPDTQYF
V: TRBV7-2
size: few
J: TRBJ2-3
D: -

DNA: TGCGCCAGCAGTGAGAGTTCCTACAATGAGCAGTTCTTC
CDR3: CASSESSYNEQFF
V: TRBV10-2
size: once
J: TRBJ2-1
D: -